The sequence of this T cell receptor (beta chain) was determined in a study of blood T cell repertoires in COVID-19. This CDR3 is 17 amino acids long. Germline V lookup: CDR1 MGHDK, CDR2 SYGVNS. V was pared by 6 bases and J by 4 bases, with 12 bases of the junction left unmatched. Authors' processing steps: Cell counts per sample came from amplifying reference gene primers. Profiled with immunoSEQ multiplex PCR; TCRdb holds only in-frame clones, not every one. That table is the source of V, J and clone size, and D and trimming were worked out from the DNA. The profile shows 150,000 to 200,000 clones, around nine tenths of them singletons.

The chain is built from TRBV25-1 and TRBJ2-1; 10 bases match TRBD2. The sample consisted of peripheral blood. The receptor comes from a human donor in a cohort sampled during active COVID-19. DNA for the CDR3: TGTGCCAGCAGCCCTCCTGGTAGCGGGGGGAAATACAATGAGCAGTTCTTC. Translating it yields CASSPPGSGGKYNEQFF. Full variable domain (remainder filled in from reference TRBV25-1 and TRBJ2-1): EADIYQTPRYLVIGTGKKITLECSQTMGHDKMYWYQQDPGMELHLIHYSYGVNSTEKGDLSSESTVSRIRTEHFPLTLESARPSHTSQYLCASSPPGSGGKYNEQFFGPGTRLTVL.